A single sample gave rise to the 22 T cell receptor beta chains below, sequenced in a study of blood T cells in healthy people across ages (dated by TCRdb to the mid-2010s). The library was prepared using 5' RACE. The sample was run on an Illumina HiSeq 2500. A second PCR of about 6 to 11 cycles was run with a J-beta primer mix and a sample-barcoded 5' primer. The public reads were run again by TCRdb, first through fastp at Q25 and then through MiXCR, and only productive beta chains were kept. Entries that share a CDR3 protein sequence are merged under the most common genes and DNA. Here the sample has 1 million or so distinct CDR3 sequences; around 25% occur a single time. Approximately 0.7% of the sample belongs to the ten largest clones. The same sample was also used in a study of T cells of mothers and their children.

Sample: blood. These receptors were obtained from a girl aged 2 to 10 in good health.

The chain is built from TRBV7-8 and TRBJ1-5; TRBD1 aligns across 8 bases. The J segment lost 5 bases and the V segment lost 5 bases, leaving 11 bases of the junction unmatched. In germline, CDR1 is SGHVS, CDR2 FQNEAQ. The CDR3 has 16 amino acids. CDR3 DNA sequence: TGTGCCAGCAGCGCAGGGGGCATGGGGGGATATCAGCCCCAGCATTTT. It yields the protein CASSAGGMGGYQPQHF.

The chain recombines TRBV14 with TRBJ1-2, with D maybe TRBD1 (5 bases). Trimming took 1 base from V and 8 from J, leaving 11 bases between them. Germline CDR1 reads SGHDN; CDR2 reads FVKESK. The CDR3 runs 13 residues. CDR3 amino acids: CASSQARAFGYTF. DNA for the CDR3: TGTGCCAGCAGCCAAGCCAGGGCTTTCGGCTACACCTTC.

This clonotype was observed a few times. The chain is built from TRBV29-1 and TRBJ2-3, with 7 nucleotides matching TRBD1. Germline assignment: CDR1 SQVTM and CDR2 ANQGSEA. There are 14 residues in the CDR3. Unmatched junction bases numbered 6, after V lost 6 bases and J lost 0 bases. CDR3 nucleotides: TGCAGCGTCCAGGGGGTGACTAGCACAGATACGCAGTATTTT. Translating gives CSVQGVTSTDTQYF.

This clonotype was detected only a few times. CDR3 DNA: TGCGCCAGCAGCGGGACAGGGATGGAGACCCAGTACTTC. It codes for CASSGTGMETQYF. The chain employs TRBV5-1 and TRBJ2-5; 9 bases align to TRBD1. After removal of 4 bases from V and 5 bases from J, the junction contained 3 bases not matched to a gene. CDR1 is SGHRS and CDR2 is YFSETQ in the germline V gene. The CDR3 consists of 13 residues.

The rearrangement uses TRBV7-2 and TRBJ2-3; a possible D gene is TRBD2 (5 bases). Germline values: CDR1 SGHTA, CDR2 FQGNSA. The CDR3 is made up of 15 amino acids. V was pared by 5 bases and J by 5 bases, with 17 bases between. The CDR3 is CASSPLGGWGDTQYF. The DNA of the CDR3 is TGTGCCAGCAGCCCCTTAGGCGGGTGGGGAGATACGCAGTATTTT. The whole variable domain, remainder taken from reference TRBV7-2 and TRBJ2-3, is GAGVSQSPSNKVTEKGKDVELRCDPISGHTALYWYRQSLGQGLEFLIYFQGNSAPDKSGLPSDRFSAERTGGSVSTLTIQRTQQEDSAVYLCASSPLGGWGDTQYFGPGTRLTVL.

The J gene is TRBJ2-5, the V gene TRBV20-1; TRBD1 matches 9 bases. V was pared by 6 bases and J by 5 bases, with 4 bases of the junction left unmatched. In germline, CDR1 is DFQATT, CDR2 SNEGSKA (reference sequence). The CDR3 extends over 12 amino acids. CDR3 in amino acids: CSATTGGETQYF. Written as DNA, the CDR3 is TGCAGTGCCACGACAGGGGGGGAGACCCAGTACTTC.

CDR3 bases: TGCAGTGCTAGAGATGGGGCCGGGTCTAACTATGGCTACACCTTC. Translated, it gives CSARDGAGSNYGYTF. This chain links TRBV20-1 with TRBJ1-2; tentative D call: TRBD1 (5 bases). Trimming shortened V by 0 bases and J by 0 bases, and 11 bases separated the two germline ends. This CDR3 comprises 15 residues. The germline V gene encodes CDR1 DFQATT and CDR2 SNEGSKA (reference sequence).

The chain combines TRBV28 with TRBJ2-5; 9 bases align to TRBD2. The better agreement between TRBJ2-7 and the DNA end casts doubt on the J call. The length of the CDR3 is 14 residues. In germline, CDR1 is MDHEN, CDR2 SYDVKM. CDR3 bases: TGTGCCAGCACTAGCGGGGTTAGCTCCTACGAGCAGTACTTC. This encodes CASTSGVSSYEQYF.

A few counts support this clonotype. The chain couples TRBV28 to TRBJ1-5; D gene uncertain. Germline assignment: CDR1 MDHEN and CDR2 SYDVKM. Deletions cut 3 bases from V and 7 bases from J, with 19 bases between. The CDR3 covers 16 residues. The CDR3 loop is CASSLVRHLGRQPQHF. For the CDR3, the DNA is TGTGCCAGCAGTTTGGTCAGACACCTAGGTCGGCAGCCCCAGCATTTT.

The J gene is TRBJ2-1, the V gene TRBV29-1; D gene uncertain. CDR1 is SQVTM and CDR2 is ANQGSEA in the germline V gene. V lost 7 bases and J lost 3, with 16 bases in between. The CDR3 runs to 14 residues. CDR3 in amino acids: CSAPSRGDYNEQFF. The CDR3 coding sequence is TGCAGCGCCCCGAGCCGCGGCGACTACAATGAGCAGTTCTTC.

This clonotype was seen only a few times. The rearrangement uses TRBV7-8 and TRBJ1-6; D gene unclear. In germline, CDR1 is SGHVS, CDR2 FQNEAQ. Trimming removed 1 base at V and 10 bases at J, with 11 bases between. CDR3 length equals 14 residues. CDR3 DNA sequence: TGTGCCAGCAGCTTAGGAATTACCGGCTCACCCCTCCACTTT. Translation gives CASSLGITGSPLHF. Variable domain in full (rest from reference TRBV7-8 and TRBJ1-6): GAGVSQSPRYKVAKRGQDVALRCDPISGHVSLFWYQQALGQGPEFLTYFQNEAQLDKSGLPSDRFFAERPEGSVSTLKIQRTQQEDSAVYLCASSLGITGSPLHFGNGTRLTVT.

V usage is TRBV6-2 or TRBV6-3 and J usage is TRBJ1-2; D might be TRBD1 (5 bases). V lost 11 bases and J 6 bases, leaving 10 bases between the germline ends. This CDR3 comprises 10 residues. The germline CDR1 and CDR2 sequences are MNHEY and SVGEGT. Here the CDR3 DNA reads TGTGCCTCGAGACAGAATGGCTACACCTTC. This encodes CASRQNGYTF.

The chain employs TRBV20-1 and TRBJ2-7; 7 nucleotides align to TRBD1. V was pared by 1 base and J by 7 bases, with 10 bases of the junction left unmatched. The CDR3 spans 14 residues. Germline V CDR1 and CDR2: DFQATT, SNEGSKA (reference sequence). The CDR3 sequence: CSARGTGTVTEQYF. In nucleotides, the CDR3 is TGCAGTGCTAGAGGTACCGGGACAGTAACAGAGCAGTACTTC.

The V call is TRBV7-6, the J call TRBJ1-2, with TRBD1 as a possible D gene (5 bases). Germline CDR1 reads SGHVS; CDR2 reads FNYEAQ. The CDR3 is 12 residues long. The ends were cut back, 10 bases at V and 8 bases at J, with 17 bases in the middle. The CDR3 DNA follows: TGTGCCATCGACACCACCGGGGGAGGCTACACCTTC. Amino acid sequence: CAIDTTGGGYTF.

This rearrangement joins TRBV3-1 to TRBJ2-1, with 10 positions matching TRBD2. J lost 14 bases, V lost 5 bases, and 12 bases had no gene match. Germline assignment: CDR1 LGHDT and CDR2 YNNKEL (reference sequence). CDR3 length: 14 amino acids. CDR3 sequence reads: CASSNYPSGGLEFF. The CDR3, as DNA: TGTGCCAGCAGCAATTATCCTAGCGGGGGCCTCGAGTTCTTC.

The chain employs TRBV24-1 and TRBJ2-5; D perhaps matches TRBD1 (6 bases). The germline V gene has CDR1 KGHDR and CDR2 SFDVKD. The CDR3 has 15 amino acids. The V gene lost 0 bases and the J gene lost 4 bases, with 11 bases spanning the gap. The CDR3 bases are TGTGCCACCAGTGATTTGCGTGCAGGGGTAGAGACCCAGTACTTC. Its protein product is CATSDLRAGVETQYF.

DNA for the CDR3: TGCAGCGTTGTGGGGGCGCTTGGAGATACGCAGTATTTT. The encoded protein is CSVVGALGDTQYF. V usage is TRBV29-1 and J usage is TRBJ2-3; TRBD1 is a possible D gene (6 bases). This CDR3 spans 13 amino acids. Per germline, CDR1 SQVTM and CDR2 ANQGSEA. Trimming removed 4 bases from V and 5 bases from J, with 13 bases in between.

This clonotype has more than one count but fewer than ten. This chain uses TRBV9 with TRBJ1-6; 8 bases are a match to TRBD1. Germline values: CDR1 SGDLS, CDR2 YYNGEE. The CDR3 extends over 17 amino acids. V was pared by 0 bases and J by 7 bases, with 9 bases of the junction left unmatched. The CDR3 is CASSVASVGQGNSPLHF. CDR3 DNA sequence: TGTGCCAGCAGCGTAGCTTCGGTTGGACAGGGAAATTCACCCCTCCACTTT.

The rearrangement uses TRBV5-6 and TRBJ1-2; 8 nucleotides agree with TRBD1. Per the germline V gene, CDR1 is SGHDT and CDR2 is YYEEEE. The CDR3 has 13 amino acids. The ends lost 6 bases at V and 3 bases at J; junction bases unmatched: 4. DNA for the CDR3: TGTGCCAGCAACAAACAGGGGGACTATGGCTACACCTTC. Amino acids: CASNKQGDYGYTF. The full variable domain, its missing parts supplied by reference TRBV5-6 and TRBJ1-2, is DAGVTQSPTHLIKTRGQQVTLRCSPKSGHDTVSWYQQALGQGPQFIFQYYEEEERQRGNFPDRFSGHQFPNYSSELNVNALLLGDSALYLCASNKQGDYGYTFGSGTRLTVV.

This clonotype was observed a handful of times. The chain couples TRBV12-3 or TRBV12-4 to TRBJ2-3; D is possibly TRBD1 (5 bases). V was pared by 2 bases and J by 7 bases, with 7 bases between. The CDR3 is 12 residues long. The CDR3 protein is CASSLRQNTQYF. The CDR3 nucleotides are TGTGCCAGCAGTTTAAGACAGAATACGCAGTATTTT.

This clonotype came up a few times. V usage is TRBV9 and J usage is TRBJ2-3; D gene ambiguous. V dropped 1 base and J dropped 0 bases, with 9 bases sitting between them. The germline gives CDR1 SGDLS, CDR2 YYNGEE. CDR3 length: 15 residues. CDR3 region: CASSVRDSSTDTQYF. The CDR3 region has the DNA TGTGCCAGCAGCGTACGCGACTCGAGCACAGATACGCAGTATTTT.

The rearrangement joins TRBV10-2 to TRBJ2-7; weak D call: TRBD2 (6 bases). V was pared by 3 bases and J by 7 bases, with 13 bases between. This CDR3 is built from 13 residues. Germline V CDR1 and CDR2: WSHSY, SAAADI. CDR3 amino acids: CASSDPGVREQYF. In nucleotides, the CDR3 is TGCGCCAGCAGTGACCCGGGGGTGAGGGAGCAGTACTTC.